These 17 T cell receptor beta chains originate from one sample sequenced in a study of cytomegalovirus exposure and HLA in healthy donors. Measured with immunoSEQ multiplex PCR; TCRdb has only the in-frame clones, and not every one. The sample holds roughly 250,000 clones, about 90% seen once. The specimen was PBMCs. The origin of the receptors is a woman under 30 in good health and CMV-seronegative.

The chain recombines TRBV6-6 with TRBJ1-4; 8 nucleotides match TRBD1. The CDR3 runs to 15 residues. CDR1 MNHNY and CDR2 SVGAGI come from the germline V gene (reference sequence). J was trimmed by 10 bases and V by 2 bases; bases with no gene match: 9. The CDR3 nucleotides read TGTGCCAGCAGTTACCCAGGGGGCGAGATGGCAAAACTGTTTTTT. It yields the protein CASSYPGGEMAKLFF.

The V and J genes are TRBV5-5 and TRBJ1-3, with no clear D. CDR1 SGHKS and CDR2 YYEKEE come from the germline V gene (reference sequence). V was shortened by 0 bases and J by 0 bases, with 13 bases between the two germline ends. This CDR3 has 17 residues. CDR3 coding DNA: TGTGCCAGCAGCTTGGCCGGGGTGACCATCTCTGGAAACACCATATATTTT. Translated, it gives CASSLAGVTISGNTIYF.

V is TRBV28 and J is TRBJ1-5; no firm D call. Deletions cut 3 bases from V and 7 bases from J, with 16 bases between. CDR1 is MDHEN and CDR2 is SYDVKM in the germline V gene. The length of the CDR3 is 15 residues. CDR3 bases: TGTGCCAGCAGTTTTGCAGGTTTCTTTGTGCAGCCCCAGCATTTT. Encoded protein: CASSFAGFFVQPQHF.

The V gene is TRBV15, the J gene TRBJ1-6; D is unresolved. V was pared by 0 bases and J by 9 bases, with 12 bases between. Germline V gene sequence: CDR1 LNHNV, CDR2 YYDKDF (reference sequence). The CDR3 is made up of 15 amino acids. The DNA for the CDR3 is TGTGCCACCAGCAGAGATCGGGGTTTAACTTCACCCCTCCACTTT. Encoded protein: CATSRDRGLTSPLHF.

This chain links TRBV6-1 with TRBJ1-3; D call uncertain. V was pared by 3 bases and J by 0 bases, with 6 bases between. Looked up from germline, CDR1 is MNHNS and CDR2 is SASEGT. This CDR3 region has 14 residues. The CDR3: CASSDAYSGNTIYF. The DNA for the CDR3 is TGTGCCAGCAGTGACGCCTACTCTGGAAACACCATATATTTT.

This sequence joins TRBV7-2 and TRBJ1-2; TRBD1 matches at 8 bases. With 5 bases clipped from V and 2 bases from J, the junction kept 7 bases outside the gene matches. The CDR3 totals 15 residues. Germline CDR1 SGHTA, CDR2 FQGNSA. The CDR3 nucleotides are TGTGCCAGCAGCCCGGGTAGGACAGGGAACTATGGCTACACCTTC. Its protein is CASSPGRTGNYGYTF.

This clone was detected a few times. The chain recombines TRBV4-1 with TRBJ1-6; 9 positions match TRBD1. This CDR3 has 15 amino acids. The J segment lost 10 bases and the V segment lost 1 base, leaving 5 bases of the junction unmatched. Germline V gene lookup returns CDR1 MGHRA and CDR2 YSYEKL. CDR3 in DNA: TGCGCCAGCAGCCAAGGGACAGGGGTTTCCTCACCCCTCCACTTT. Translated, it gives CASSQGTGVSSPLHF.

V usage is TRBV7-9 and J usage is TRBJ2-3; 10 nucleotides match TRBD1. CDR1 SEHNR and CDR2 FQNEAQ come from the germline V gene (reference sequence). Unmatched junction bases numbered 11, after V lost 4 bases and J lost 1 base. The CDR3 has 18 amino acids. The DNA for the CDR3 is TGTGCCAGCAGCTCGGCCATCGTTGGGACAGGGGGCACAGATACGCAGTATTTT. Protein: CASSSAIVGTGGTDTQYF.

This rearrangement joins TRBV28 to TRBJ2-1, with 8 bases aligning to TRBD2. Germline loops: CDR1 MDHEN, CDR2 SYDVKM. J was trimmed by 7 bases and V by 8 bases; bases with no gene match: 13. This CDR3 contains 15 residues. CDR3 sequence reads: CASVAGGSGENEQFF. The CDR3 region has the DNA TGTGCCAGCGTTGCTGGGGGTAGCGGGGAGAATGAGCAGTTCTTC.

The chain is built from TRBV10-3 and TRBJ2-7, with D tentatively TRBD1 (6 bases). Per the germline V gene, CDR1 is ENHRY and CDR2 is SYGVKD. The ends were cut back, 1 base at V and 5 bases at J, with 15 bases in the middle. This CDR3 is built from 15 residues. CDR3 residues: CAISEFKTGSDEQYF. Written as DNA, the CDR3 is TGTGCCATCAGTGAGTTTAAGACAGGATCGGACGAGCAGTACTTC.

In its sample, this clone was seen once. The chain has TRBV19 and TRBJ1-2; no firm D call. The CDR3 extends over 12 amino acids. Between the trimmed V and J ends, which lost 3 bases and 4 bases, there was a span of 6 bases. Germline V CDR1 and CDR2: LNHDA, SQIVND (reference sequence). The CDR3 here is CASSISAYGYTF. The DNA of the CDR3 is TGTGCCAGTAGTATCAGCGCCTATGGCTACACCTTC.

The J gene is TRBJ1-1, the V gene TRBV5-6; a weak D match, TRBD1 (6 bases). Germline loops: CDR1 SGHDT, CDR2 YYEEEE. This CDR3 spans 14 amino acids. Trimming cost V 3 bases and J 3 bases, with 12 bases left between them. CDR3 sequence reads: CASSWRGGHTEAFF. The CDR3 DNA reads TGTGCCAGCAGCTGGAGGGGGGGCCACACTGAAGCTTTCTTT.

Only one count was recorded for this clone. J is TRBJ1-3 and V is TRBV9, with D unresolved. From germline, CDR1 is SGDLS and CDR2 YYNGEE. CDR3 length: 16 amino acids. The V and J ends lost 0 bases and 4 bases respectively, with 14 bases between them. The CDR3 protein is CASSVGLRETGNTIYF. In DNA, the CDR3 is TGTGCCAGCAGCGTAGGGCTGCGGGAAACGGGAAACACCATATATTTT. Filled out from reference TRBV9 and TRBJ1-3, the complete variable domain reads DSGVTQTPKHLITATGQRVTLRCSPRSGDLSVYWYQQSLDQGLQFLIQYYNGEERAKGNILERFSAQQFPDLHSELNLSSLELGDSALYFCASSVGLRETGNTIYFGEGSWLTVV.

The chain employs TRBV7-9 and TRBJ2-1, with TRBD2 matching 8 bases. Trimming removed 1 base from V and 10 bases from J; junction bases left unmatched: 9. Germline loops: CDR1 SEHNR, CDR2 FQNEAQ (reference sequence). CDR3 length: 15 residues. CDR3 loop: CASSLGVARTSEQFF. The CDR3 DNA is TGTGCCAGCAGCTTAGGTGTCGCCCGGACTAGCGAGCAGTTCTTC.

The chain couples TRBV29-1 to TRBJ2-5, with 9 bases matching TRBD2. Germline trimming cut 7 bases from V and 6 bases from J; bases unmatched to any gene: 6. The germline CDR1 and CDR2 sequences are SQVTM and ANQGSEA. CDR3 length: 12 residues. The CDR3 nucleotides are TGCAGCGCCGGCGGGGGGGGACAGACCCAGTACTTC. It is translated as CSAGGGGQTQYF. Together with reference TRBV29-1 and TRBJ2-5, the CDR3 gives the full variable domain: SAVISQKPSRDICQRGTSLTIQCQVDSQVTMMFWYRQQPGQSLTLIATANQGSEATYESGFVIDKFPISRPNLTFSTLTVSNMSPEDSSIYLCSAGGGGQTQYFGPGTRLLVL.

This sequence joins TRBV6-1 and TRBJ1-2, with D possibly matching TRBD1 (6 bases). From germline, CDR1 is MNHNS and CDR2 SASEGT. This CDR3 has 13 amino acids. V lost 1 base, J lost 8 bases, and 11 bases lay in between. DNA for the CDR3: TGTGCCAGCAGTGAAGATATACAGGGAGGCTACACCTTC. The encoded protein is CASSEDIQGGYTF.

V usage is TRBV6-5 and J usage is TRBJ2-1; D possibly corresponds to TRBD2 (7 bases). The germline gives CDR1 MNHEY, CDR2 SVGAGI. The CDR3 runs to 15 residues. Trimming took 5 bases from V and 4 from J, leaving 15 bases between them. CDR3 sequence: CASSKGGPSYNEQFF. CDR3 DNA: TGTGCCAGCAGTAAGGGGGGGCCGAGTTACAATGAGCAGTTCTTC.